These 3 T cell receptor beta chains were sequenced from one sample in a study of blood T cells in healthy people across ages (dated by TCRdb to the mid-2010s). Library preparation employed 5' RACE. Sequencing instrument: Illumina HiSeq 2500. The second PCR ran for roughly 6 to 11 cycles and used a J-beta primer mix along with a sample-barcoded 5' primer. TCRdb reanalyzed the raw reads on its own, using fastp at Q25 for trimming and MiXCR for clone calling, and kept in-frame beta chains. Identical CDR3 proteins give one entry, which carries the most common genes and DNA. For this sample the table gives about 1.4 million distinct CDR3 sequences, of which roughly 59% were detected only once. 5.5% to 8% of the sample is taken by the ten largest. The sample consisted of blood. These receptors were collected from a man aged 18 to 29 in good health.

The CDR3 region is CASRPGTFNTIYF. CDR3 DNA sequence: TGTGCCAGCAGACCAGGGACGTTTAACACCATATATTTT. The genes are TRBV27 and TRBJ1-3, with D perhaps matching TRBD1 (5 bases). CDR3 length equals 13 residues. V shed 6 bases and J shed 7 bases, with 13 bases lying between them. Germline V gene sequence: CDR1 MNHEY, CDR2 SMNVEV (reference sequence).

This clonotype was counted a few times. This chain's CDR3 is CSVKGLAGGEQYF. The CDR3 DNA follows: TGCAGCGTTAAGGGACTAGCGGGAGGCGAGCAGTACTTC. The chain has TRBV29-1 and TRBJ2-7, with 15 bases that match TRBD2. V was pared by 5 bases and J by 6 bases, with 2 bases of the junction left unmatched. The CDR3 runs to 13 residues. CDR1 SQVTM and CDR2 ANQGSEA come from the germline V gene.

The CDR3 protein is CASRPQGSSEQFF. The CDR3 DNA is TGCGCCAGCAGACCACAGGGAAGTAGTGAGCAGTTCTTC. The genes are TRBV4-1 and TRBJ2-1; possible D gene TRBD1, 6 bases. The V and J ends lost 6 bases and 9 bases respectively, with 15 bases between them. Germline CDR1 MGHRA, CDR2 YSYEKL. CDR3 length: 13 residues.